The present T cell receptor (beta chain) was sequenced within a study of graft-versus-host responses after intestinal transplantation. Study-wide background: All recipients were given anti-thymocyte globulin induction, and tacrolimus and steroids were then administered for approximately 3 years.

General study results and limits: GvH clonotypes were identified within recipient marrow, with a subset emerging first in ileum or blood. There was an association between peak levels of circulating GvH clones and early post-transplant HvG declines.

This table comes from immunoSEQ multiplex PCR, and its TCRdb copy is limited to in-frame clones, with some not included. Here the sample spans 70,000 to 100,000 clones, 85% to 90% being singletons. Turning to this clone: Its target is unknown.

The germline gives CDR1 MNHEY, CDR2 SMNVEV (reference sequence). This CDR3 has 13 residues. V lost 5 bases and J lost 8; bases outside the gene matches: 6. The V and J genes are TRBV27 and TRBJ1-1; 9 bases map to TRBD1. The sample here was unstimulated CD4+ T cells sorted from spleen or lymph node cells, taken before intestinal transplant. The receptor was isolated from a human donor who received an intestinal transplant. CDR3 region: CASSPAGQGEAFF. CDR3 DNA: TGTGCCAGCAGTCCCGCCGGACAGGGGGAAGCTTTCTTT.